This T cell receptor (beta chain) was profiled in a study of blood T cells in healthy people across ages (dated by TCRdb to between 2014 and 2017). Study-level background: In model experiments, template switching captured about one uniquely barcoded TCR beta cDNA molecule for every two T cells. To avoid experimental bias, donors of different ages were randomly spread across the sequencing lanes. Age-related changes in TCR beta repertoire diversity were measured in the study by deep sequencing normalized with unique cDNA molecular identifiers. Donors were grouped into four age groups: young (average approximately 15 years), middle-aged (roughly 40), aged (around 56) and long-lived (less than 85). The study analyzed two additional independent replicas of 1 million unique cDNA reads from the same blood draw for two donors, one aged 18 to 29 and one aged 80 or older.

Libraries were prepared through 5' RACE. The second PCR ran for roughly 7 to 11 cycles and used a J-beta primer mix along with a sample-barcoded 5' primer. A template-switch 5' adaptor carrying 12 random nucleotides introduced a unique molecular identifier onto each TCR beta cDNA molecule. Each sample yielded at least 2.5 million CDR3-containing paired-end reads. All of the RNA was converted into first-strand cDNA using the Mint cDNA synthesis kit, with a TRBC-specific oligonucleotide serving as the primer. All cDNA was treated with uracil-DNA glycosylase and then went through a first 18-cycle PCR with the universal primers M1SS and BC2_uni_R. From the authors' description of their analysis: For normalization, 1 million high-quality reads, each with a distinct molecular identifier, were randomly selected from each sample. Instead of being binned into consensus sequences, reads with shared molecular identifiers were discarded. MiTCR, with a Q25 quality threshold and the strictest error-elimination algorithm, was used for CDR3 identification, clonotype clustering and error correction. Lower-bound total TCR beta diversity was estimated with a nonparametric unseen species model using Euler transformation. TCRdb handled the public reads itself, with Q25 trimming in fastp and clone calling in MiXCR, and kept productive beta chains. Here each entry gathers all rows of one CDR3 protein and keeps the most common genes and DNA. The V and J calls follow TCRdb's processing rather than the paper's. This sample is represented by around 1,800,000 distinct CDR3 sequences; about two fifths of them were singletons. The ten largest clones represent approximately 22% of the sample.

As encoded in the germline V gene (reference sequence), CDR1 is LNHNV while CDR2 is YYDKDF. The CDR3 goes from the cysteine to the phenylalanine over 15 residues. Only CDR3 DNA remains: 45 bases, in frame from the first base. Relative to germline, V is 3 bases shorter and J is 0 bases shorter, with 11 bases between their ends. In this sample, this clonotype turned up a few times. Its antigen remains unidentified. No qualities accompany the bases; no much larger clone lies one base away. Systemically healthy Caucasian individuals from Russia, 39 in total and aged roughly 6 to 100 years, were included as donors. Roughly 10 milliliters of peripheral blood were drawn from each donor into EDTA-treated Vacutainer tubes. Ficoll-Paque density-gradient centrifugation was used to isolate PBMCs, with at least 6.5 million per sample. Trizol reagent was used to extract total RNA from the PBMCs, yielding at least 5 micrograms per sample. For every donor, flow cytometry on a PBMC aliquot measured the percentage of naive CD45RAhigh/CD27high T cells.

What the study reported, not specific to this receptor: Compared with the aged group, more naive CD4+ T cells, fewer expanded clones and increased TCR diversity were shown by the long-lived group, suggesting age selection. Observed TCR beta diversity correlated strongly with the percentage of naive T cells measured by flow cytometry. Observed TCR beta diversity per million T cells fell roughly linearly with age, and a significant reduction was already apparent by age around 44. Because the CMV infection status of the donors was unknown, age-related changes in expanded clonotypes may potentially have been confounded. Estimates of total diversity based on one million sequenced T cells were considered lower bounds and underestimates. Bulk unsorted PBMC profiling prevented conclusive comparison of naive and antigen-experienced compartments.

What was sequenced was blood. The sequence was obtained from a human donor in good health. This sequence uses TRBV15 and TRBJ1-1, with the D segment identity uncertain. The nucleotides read TGTGCCACCAGCAGTTTCAGCCGGATGAACACTGAAGCTTTCTTT. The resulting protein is CATSSFSRMNTEAFF.